This T cell receptor beta chain is from a study of blood T cell repertoires in COVID-19. Across the whole study: Spain, Italy and the United States supplied samples that represented acute and convalescent COVID-19. The cDNA or gDNA used as material had been derived from T cells, B-cell-depleted T cells, or PBMCs.

In the original workflow: By means of reference gene primer amplification, nucleated cell counts were estimated. The protocol was immunoSEQ multiplex PCR, while the TCRdb copy is restricted to in-frame clones and leaves out a portion. That table gives V, J and clone size, and the DNA gave D and trimming. The sample contains more than 90,000 clones, about two thirds of which appear only once. This clonotype originated in a woman in her sixties or seventies in a cohort sampled during active or convalescent COVID-19. Sequencing was done on a sample of peripheral blood.

The CDR3 is CASSQGGSYNSPLHF. The CDR3 DNA is TGTGCCAGCAGCCAGGGTGGCTCCTATAATTCACCCCTCCACTTT. V and J are TRBV6-4 and TRBJ1-6; D may be TRBD1 (5 bases). The CDR3 runs 15 residues. V lost 6 bases and J 0 bases, leaving 9 bases between the germline ends. Germline-derived CDR1 and CDR2 are MRHNA and SNTAGT.